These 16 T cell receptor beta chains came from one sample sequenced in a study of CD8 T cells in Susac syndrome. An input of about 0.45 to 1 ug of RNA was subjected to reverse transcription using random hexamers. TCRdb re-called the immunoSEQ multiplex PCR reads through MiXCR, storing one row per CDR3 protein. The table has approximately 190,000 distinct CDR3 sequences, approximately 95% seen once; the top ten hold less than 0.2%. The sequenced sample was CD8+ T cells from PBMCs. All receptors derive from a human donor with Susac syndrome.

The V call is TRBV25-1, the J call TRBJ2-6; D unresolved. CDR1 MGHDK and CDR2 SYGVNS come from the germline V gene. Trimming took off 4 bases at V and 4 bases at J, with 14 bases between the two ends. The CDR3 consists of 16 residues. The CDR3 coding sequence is TGTGCCAGCAGTGGGCTGGTGGGAAAGGGGGCCAACGTCCTGACTTTC. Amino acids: CASSGLVGKGANVLTF. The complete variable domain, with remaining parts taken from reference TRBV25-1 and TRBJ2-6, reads EADIYQTPRYLVIGTGKKITLECSQTMGHDKMYWYQQDPGMELHLIHYSYGVNSTEKGDLSSESTVSRIRTEHFPLTLESARPSHTSQYLCASSGLVGKGANVLTFGAGSRLTVL.

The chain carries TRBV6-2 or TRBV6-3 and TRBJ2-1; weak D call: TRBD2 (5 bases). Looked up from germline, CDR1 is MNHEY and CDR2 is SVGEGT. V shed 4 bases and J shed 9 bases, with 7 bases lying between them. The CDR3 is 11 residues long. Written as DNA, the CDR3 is TGTGCCAGCAGTTCGGGGATTGAGCAGTTCTTC. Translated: CASSSGIEQFF.

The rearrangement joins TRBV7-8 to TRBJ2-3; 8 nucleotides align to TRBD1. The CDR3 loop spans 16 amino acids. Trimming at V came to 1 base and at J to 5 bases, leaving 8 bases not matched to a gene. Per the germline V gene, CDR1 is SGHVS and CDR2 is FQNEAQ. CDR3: CASSLDPGGAVDTQYF. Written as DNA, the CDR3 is TGTGCCAGCAGCTTAGATCCAGGGGGCGCGGTAGATACGCAGTATTTT. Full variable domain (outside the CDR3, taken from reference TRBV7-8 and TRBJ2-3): GAGVSQSPRYKVAKRGQDVALRCDPISGHVSLFWYQQALGQGPEFLTYFQNEAQLDKSGLPSDRFFAERPEGSVSTLKIQRTQQEDSAVYLCASSLDPGGAVDTQYFGPGTRLTVL.

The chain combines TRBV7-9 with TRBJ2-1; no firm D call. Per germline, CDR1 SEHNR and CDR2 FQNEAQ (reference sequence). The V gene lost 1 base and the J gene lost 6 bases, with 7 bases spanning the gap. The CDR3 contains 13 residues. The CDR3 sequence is CASSLVNSNEQFF. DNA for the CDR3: TGTGCCAGCAGCTTAGTCAACAGCAATGAGCAGTTCTTC.

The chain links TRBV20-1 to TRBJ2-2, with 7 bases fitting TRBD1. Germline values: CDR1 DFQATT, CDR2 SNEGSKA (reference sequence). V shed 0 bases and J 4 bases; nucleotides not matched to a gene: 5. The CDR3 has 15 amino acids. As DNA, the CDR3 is TGCAGTGCTAGAGATGGGGCAGGGGGCACCGGGGAGCTGTTTTTT. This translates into CSARDGAGGTGELFF.

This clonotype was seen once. As DNA, the CDR3 is TGTGCCAGCAGAGGGACAGGGCCCAATGAGCAGTTCTTC. Translation: CASRGTGPNEQFF. The chain couples TRBV9 to TRBJ2-1, with TRBD1 matching 9 bases. The CDR3 contains 13 residues. V gave up 5 bases and J gave up 6 bases; unmatched junction bases: 3. CDR1 and CDR2 from the germline V gene are SGDLS and YYNGEE.

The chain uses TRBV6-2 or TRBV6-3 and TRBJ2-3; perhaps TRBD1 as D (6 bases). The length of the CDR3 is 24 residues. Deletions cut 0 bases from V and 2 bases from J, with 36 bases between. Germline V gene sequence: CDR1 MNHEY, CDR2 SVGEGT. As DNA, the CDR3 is TGTGCCAGCAGTTACTCGAATCGTGGGTATACAGGGCCCCCTGAGGGAGCGGCCACAGATACGCAGTATTTT. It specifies CASSYSNRGYTGPPEGAATDTQYF.

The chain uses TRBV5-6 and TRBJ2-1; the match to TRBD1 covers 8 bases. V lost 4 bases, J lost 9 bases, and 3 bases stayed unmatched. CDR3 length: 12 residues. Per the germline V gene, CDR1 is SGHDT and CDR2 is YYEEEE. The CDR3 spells CASSPGGGEQFF. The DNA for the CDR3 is TGTGCCAGCAGCCCAGGGGGCGGTGAGCAGTTCTTC.

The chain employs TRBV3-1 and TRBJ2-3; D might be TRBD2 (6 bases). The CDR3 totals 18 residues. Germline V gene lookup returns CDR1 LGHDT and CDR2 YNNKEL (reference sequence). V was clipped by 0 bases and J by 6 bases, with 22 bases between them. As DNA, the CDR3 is TGTGCCAGCAGCCAAGAGAGGAGGATTACGGGGACTGCGGATACGCAGTATTTT. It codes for CASSQERRITGTADTQYF.

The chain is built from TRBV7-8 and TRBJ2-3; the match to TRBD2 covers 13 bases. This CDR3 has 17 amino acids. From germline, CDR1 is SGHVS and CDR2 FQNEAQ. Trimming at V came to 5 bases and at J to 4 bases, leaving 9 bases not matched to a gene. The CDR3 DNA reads TGTGCCAGCAGCACCCGACTAGCGGGAGGATCCCCAGATACGCAGTATTTT. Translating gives CASSTRLAGGSPDTQYF.

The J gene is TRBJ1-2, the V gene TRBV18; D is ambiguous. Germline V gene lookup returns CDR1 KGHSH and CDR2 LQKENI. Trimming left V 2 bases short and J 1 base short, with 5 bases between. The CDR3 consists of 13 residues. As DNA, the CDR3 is TGTGCCAGCTCACCAGGCGATAACTATGGCTACACCTTC. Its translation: CASSPGDNYGYTF.

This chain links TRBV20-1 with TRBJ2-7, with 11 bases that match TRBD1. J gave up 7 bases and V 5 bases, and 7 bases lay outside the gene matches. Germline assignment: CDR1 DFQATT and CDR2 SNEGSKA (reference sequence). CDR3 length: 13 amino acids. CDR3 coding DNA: TGCAGTGCTTACGAAGGGACAGGGGGTGAGCAGTACTTC. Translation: CSAYEGTGGEQYF.

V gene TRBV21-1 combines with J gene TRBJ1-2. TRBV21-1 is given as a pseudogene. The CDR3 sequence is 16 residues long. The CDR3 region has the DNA TGTGCCAGCAGCAAAGATCCAGGGCCCCTTCCCTATGGCTACACCTTC. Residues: CASSKDPGPLPYGYTF.

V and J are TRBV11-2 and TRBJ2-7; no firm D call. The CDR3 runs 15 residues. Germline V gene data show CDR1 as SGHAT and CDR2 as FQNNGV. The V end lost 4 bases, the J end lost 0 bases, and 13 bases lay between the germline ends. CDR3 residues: CASSSSLSPSYEQYF. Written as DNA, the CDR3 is TGTGCCAGCAGCTCCAGCCTGTCTCCCTCCTACGAGCAGTACTTC.

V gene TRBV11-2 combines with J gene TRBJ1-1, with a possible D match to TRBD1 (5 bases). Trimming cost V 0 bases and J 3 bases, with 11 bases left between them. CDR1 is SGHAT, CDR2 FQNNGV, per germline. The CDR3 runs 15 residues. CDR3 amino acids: CASSLDLRRDTEAFF. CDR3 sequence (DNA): TGTGCCAGCAGCTTAGATTTGCGCAGGGACACTGAAGCTTTCTTT.

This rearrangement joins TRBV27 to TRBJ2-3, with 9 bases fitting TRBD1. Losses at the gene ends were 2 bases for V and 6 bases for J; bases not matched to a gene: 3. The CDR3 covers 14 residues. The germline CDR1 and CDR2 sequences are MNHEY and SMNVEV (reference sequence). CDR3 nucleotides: TGTGCCAGCAGTTTAGGGACAGGGTATGATACGCAGTATTTT. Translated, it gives CASSLGTGYDTQYF.